This T cell receptor (beta chain) was recovered during a study of siplizumab effects on memory and regulatory T cells. This clone was observed a single time. Its antigen is undetermined. Broader study findings: For mappable alloreactive CD4+ clones, the mean Treg-derived fraction was around 69% with siplizumab and roughly 25% in controls.

Data came from immunoSEQ multiplex PCR; TCRdb stores just in-frame clones and leaves some out. The sample has about 100,000 clones; approximately 91% are singletons. Trimming at V came to 6 bases and at J to 2 bases, leaving 6 bases not matched to a gene. This CDR3 region has 14 residues. CDR1 and CDR2 from the germline V gene are SNHLY and FYNNEI. The TCR sequence derives from a human donor in good health. Sequencing used non-Treg CD4+ T cells sorted from blood. The gene calls are TRBV2 and TRBJ2-7; 8 bases line up with TRBD2. CDR3 sequence: CASRGSGSTYEQYF. For the CDR3, the DNA is TGTGCCAGCAGAGGGAGCGGGAGCACCTACGAGCAGTACTTC.